This record looks at one TCR beta chain sequence and its context. This clonotype was recorded many times. Its antigen is currently not known. Base qualities are not recorded, but no much larger clone differs from it by a single base. TCRdb lists the instrument as Illumina HiSeq 1500. TCRdb trimmed public reads at Q25 via fastp, called clones via MiXCR and kept in-frame beta chains. CDR3 protein sequences are deduplicated, and each keeps its most common genes and DNA. This sample comprises about 230,000 distinct CDR3 sequences, over 20% of them detected only once. 18% of the sample lies in the top ten. Spanning cysteine to phenylalanine, the CDR3 consists of 13 amino acids. Here the CDR3 DNA is all that survives: 39 bases in frame from base 1. V is reduced by 3 bases and J by 4 bases, leaving a spacing of 9 bases between them. Per the germline V gene, SNHLY is the CDR1 and FYNNEI is the CDR2. This specimen belongs to a study of T cell repertoires in cytomegalovirus infection (dated by TCRdb to about 2019). With respect to the entire study: Donor HLA type was relevant to the analysis, as public TCR beta signatures indicated carriage of CMV infection together with the matching HLA type. Broader findings and caveats from the paper: Cumulative frequency of public TCR beta family members discriminated carriers of CMV infection plus the relevant HLA type in this cohort and an independent roughly 350-donor cohort. The ex vivo response was dominated by HLA-C-restricted CMV-specific TCR beta clonotypes, which also provided the single most frequent clonotype in two of eight donors.

The sequence links TRBV2 to TRBJ2-5; the D segment cannot be called with confidence. The sequenced sample was CD8+ T cells from PBMCs. This clonotype was obtained from a human donor in good health (CMV status not recorded). Some clones in this sample may be carry-over from other donors' samples. In nucleotides, the sequence is TGTGCCAGCAGTGATTGGGCTGGAGAGACCCAGTACTTC. This yields the protein CASSDWAGETQYF.